This T cell receptor beta chain was found in a study of blood T cell dynamics during melanoma immunotherapy (dated by TCRdb to the early 2020s). Study-wide context: All patients had metastatic melanoma and were given first-line pembrolizumab or nivolumab plus ipilimumab as standard of care in the United Kingdom. To identify early correlates of response, the study profiled peripheral T cell receptor repertoires in patients with metastatic melanoma before and after one cycle of checkpoint inhibitor therapy. The training cohort consisted of consecutive patients, while an additional independent group of patients from the same centre was pooled to form an external validation set.

The junction carries 11 bases between V and J, which are trimmed by 5 bases and 2 bases respectively. From the germline V gene, CDR1 is MRHNA and CDR2 is SNTAGT. The CDR3 starts with the cysteine, ends with the phenylalanine, and has 14 residues. Just the 42-base CDR3 DNA is kept, in frame starting at base 1. This clone was detected only a few times. Its antigen is unknown. Base qualities are not provided; no much larger clone lies one nucleotide away. The label giving this sample's time point can be read as: week 3, after first cycle of checkpoint inhibitor. Blood was sampled before treatment (T0) and at week 3 (W3), after the first cycle of checkpoint blockade. Except for a couple of patients with rapid clinical progression, response was assessed 12 weeks after the first infusion by RECIST 1.1; disease control meant complete response, partial response or stable disease. Patients were excluded for prior systemic cancer treatment, concomitant immunosuppressant therapy or synchronous other active malignancies. Both bulk PBMC and plasma cell-free DNA were sequenced for TCR beta so that circulating cells and T cell turnover could be tracked. Lymphoprep and SepMate tubes were used to isolate PBMC from blood, and red cell lysis was then performed. QIAamp DNA Blood Mini kits were used to extract DNA from PBMC and from sorted T cell subsets.

Every bulk PBMC sample had a fixed 350 ng of DNA loaded. TCR beta CDR3 sequences were amplified from genomic DNA using the immunoSEQ TCRb Assay kit according to manufacturer instructions. The KAPA Library Quantification Kit for Illumina platforms was used to quantify the pooled libraries by qPCR. Pooled libraries were sequenced on an Illumina NextSeq 500, clustered at roughly 0.55-1.1 pM. The paper's processing steps were these. The TCR data were analyzed using immunoSEQ ANALYZER and the R LymphoSeq package. A rearrangement efficiency score was calculated as productive divided by the sum of productive and non-productive CDR3 sequences. Clonality was measured with the Gini coefficient and diversity with the Renyi index at alpha=1, and both measures were compared pairwise between timepoints within each patient. In LymphoSeq, clonal relatedness was computed using an edit distance of 3, and repertoire similarity was computed using the Bhattacharyya coefficient. To classify response, a linear discriminant analysis based on week-3 changes in clonality and diversity was built using the R MASS and caret packages. TCRdb took over this immuneACCESS table, retaining in-frame rearrangements with V and J assigned. Such tables are incomplete; in checked studies, under half of the missing clones stem from an unresolved V gene, and the remainder is unexplained. V and J calls plus clone size are reproduced from that table; the DNA served to infer D and trimming. A total of 6,500 to 10,000 clones appear in this sample, 87% of them only once. Jointly, the top ten make up about 5.7% of the sample.

Summary of the overall study and its limitations: Patients who later achieved disease control showed a bifurcated PBMC repertoire reorganization at W3, with increased clonality or increased diversity, unlike progressors. The relatively small sample size was acknowledged as a potential limitation on generalization of the results. The study could not determine whether the T cell clones driving repertoire changes were melanoma-specific or reflected general immune activation.

The specimen was blood, collected from a patient treated with checkpoint blockade. This TCR was sampled from a human donor with melanoma. The V gene is TRBV6-4 and the J gene is TRBJ2-3, with a weak D call of TRBD1 (5 bases match). The CDR3 reads CASSPTTATDTQYF. The nucleotides are TGTGCCAGCAGTCCTACGACAGCCACAGATACGCAGTATTTT.